The present entry profiles one T cell receptor (beta chain) with its context. The data stem from a study of blood T cell repertoires in COVID-19. Study in general: From the United States, Italy and Spain came samples of acute and convalescent COVID-19.

Trimming at V came to 3 bases and at J to 2 bases, leaving 7 bases not matched to a gene. The germline gives CDR1 MRHNA, CDR2 SNTAGT. This CDR3 has 18 amino acids. Some clones are missing from TCRdb's copy, which holds only in-frame ones; the method was immunoSEQ multiplex PCR. The sample yields about 220,000 clones, 85% seen once. Sequencing was performed on peripheral blood. The genes are TRBV6-4 and TRBJ2-6; TRBD2 aligns across 10 bases. The source is a man aged 45-65 years who had recovered from COVID-19. The CDR3 protein is CASSERAGGPTGANVLTF. The CDR3 nucleotides are TGTGCCAGCAGTGAGAGAGCGGGAGGGCCTACTGGGGCCAACGTCCTGACTTTC.